The 24 T cell receptor beta chains listed next were all sequenced from one sample in a study of cytomegalovirus exposure and HLA in healthy donors. The PCR had 60 Vbeta and 13 Jbeta primers. Clones were sequenced by immunoSEQ multiplex PCR, and TCRdb holds only the in-frame ones, with some missing. The sample holds 100,000 to 150,000 clones, over 65% seen once. The source material was PBMCs. These receptors were obtained from a man aged 30 to 45 in good health and CMV-seropositive.

V is TRBV5-1 and J is TRBJ2-1; D is unresolved. V dropped 2 bases and J dropped 0 bases, with 18 bases sitting between them. This CDR3 has 18 amino acids. The germline V gene encodes CDR1 SGHRS and CDR2 YFSETQ. In DNA, the CDR3 is TGCGCCAGCAGCTTAGGCCTCCAGACTGTCTCCTCCTACAATGAGCAGTTCTTC. Translated: CASSLGLQTVSSYNEQFF.

The rearrangement joins TRBV29-1 to TRBJ1-1; D is perhaps TRBD1 (6 bases). V lost 6 bases, J lost 1 base, and 9 bases lay in between. Germline CDR1 reads SQVTM; CDR2 reads ANQGSEA. The CDR3 totals 12 residues. In DNA, the CDR3 is TGCAGCGTCCAGGGGACGAACACTGAAGCTTTCTTT. Amino acid sequence: CSVQGTNTEAFF.

The rearrangement joins TRBV19 to TRBJ1-2; possible D gene TRBD1, 5 bases. CDR1 LNHDA and CDR2 SQIVND come from the germline V gene (reference sequence). Trimming shortened V by 7 bases and J by 5 bases, and 17 bases separated the two germline ends. The CDR3 is 14 residues long. CDR3 nucleotides: TGTGCCAGTAAACCAAATGGGGCGACGTATGGCTACACCTTC. Protein product: CASKPNGATYGYTF.

V is TRBV28 and J is TRBJ2-3; possible D gene TRBD2, 5 bases. Between the trimmed V and J ends, which lost 8 bases and 4 bases, there was a span of 10 bases. This CDR3 contains 12 residues. Per germline, CDR1 MDHEN and CDR2 SYDVKM. CDR3 bases: TGTGCCAGCTATAAGCGGCCAGATACGCAGTATTTT. Protein: CASYKRPDTQYF.

The V gene is TRBV18, the J gene TRBJ2-5; D remains ambiguous. V dropped 3 bases and J dropped 4 bases, with 12 bases sitting between them. This CDR3 has 14 residues. From germline, CDR1 is KGHSH and CDR2 LQKENI. In DNA, the CDR3 is TGTGCCAGCTCACCGCGCGATCCGGGAGAGACCCAGTACTTC. Its protein is CASSPRDPGETQYF.

The CDR3 loop is CASSLDHRALYEQYF. The CDR3 DNA reads TGTGCCAGCAGCTTAGATCACAGGGCCCTCTACGAGCAGTACTTC. The chain uses TRBV11-2 and TRBJ2-7, with D perhaps matching TRBD1 (6 bases). This CDR3 has 15 amino acids. V lost 0 bases and J lost 3, with 12 bases in between. CDR1 is SGHAT and CDR2 is FQNNGV in the germline V gene.

The chain's CDR3 is CSVGRGLASLEQYF. Here the CDR3 DNA reads TGCAGCGTTGGGAGGGGACTAGCATCCCTCGAGCAGTACTTC. This chain joins TRBV29-1 and TRBJ2-7; 9 bases line up with TRBD2. The CDR3 is made up of 14 amino acids. V gave up 4 bases and J gave up 6 bases; unmatched junction bases: 10. CDR1 and CDR2 from the germline V gene are SQVTM and ANQGSEA.

V is TRBV4-3 and J is TRBJ2-7; D is undetermined. The germline CDR1 and CDR2 sequences are LGHNA and YSLEER. Trimming removed 0 bases at V and 2 bases at J, with 11 bases between. The CDR3 has 15 amino acids. Here the CDR3 reads CASSQEIMGPYEQYF. In nucleotides, the CDR3 is TGCGCCAGCAGCCAAGAGATCATGGGCCCCTACGAGCAGTACTTC.

The chain combines TRBV5-1 with TRBJ2-1, with 8 bases that match TRBD2. The CDR3 has 14 residues. With 2 bases clipped from V and 9 bases from J, the junction kept 7 bases outside the gene matches. Germline V CDR1 and CDR2: SGHRS, YFSETQ. The CDR3 coding sequence is TGCGCCAGCAGCTTAATTGAGCGGGAGCCTGAGCAGTTCTTC. Its protein is CASSLIEREPEQFF.

This sequence joins TRBV15 and TRBJ2-7, with 9 nucleotides matching TRBD2. In germline, CDR1 is LNHNV, CDR2 YYDKDF (reference sequence). The CDR3 extends over 15 amino acids. The trim removed 1 base at V and 3 bases at J, leaving 4 bases unmatched. This CDR3 is CATSRGLAGNYEQYF. Here the CDR3 DNA reads TGTGCCACCAGCAGAGGGCTAGCGGGGAACTACGAGCAGTACTTC.

This rearrangement joins TRBV2 to TRBJ2-1; 7 positions match TRBD2. V trimming: 7 bases; J trimming: 2 bases; junction bases outside the gene matches: 11. In germline, CDR1 is SNHLY, CDR2 FYNNEI. This CDR3 spans 16 amino acids. CDR3 region: CASTVALAGAYNEQFF. CDR3 nucleotide sequence: TGTGCCAGCACCGTCGCCTTGGCGGGAGCCTACAATGAGCAGTTCTTC.

The CDR3 here is CASSRPSGGFGRNTIYF. In DNA, the CDR3 is TGTGCCAGCAGCCGGCCCTCGGGGGGCTTTGGTAGAAACACCATATATTTT. The chain employs TRBV14 and TRBJ1-3, with TRBD1 as a possible D gene (6 bases). CDR1 and CDR2 (germline): SGHDN, FVKESK. Trimming left V 4 bases short and J 5 bases short, with 21 bases between. The CDR3 is 17 residues long.

The chain links TRBV6-5 to TRBJ2-3; D is perhaps TRBD2 (6 bases). The CDR3 covers 15 residues. Germline CDR1 reads MNHEY; CDR2 reads SVGAGI. V was pared by 2 bases and J by 0 bases, with 9 bases between. The CDR3 sequence is CASSYGGASTDTQYF. DNA of the CDR3: TGTGCCAGCAGTTACGGCGGGGCTAGCACAGATACGCAGTATTTT.

Of note for this clone: Germline and junction disagree at one end, which may indicate a read error. V gene TRBV7-7 combines with J gene TRBJ2-7; D unresolved. Germline assignment: CDR1 SSHAT and CDR2 FNYEAQ (reference sequence). The CDR3 consists of 13 residues. CDR3: CASSLTDRHEQYF. CDR3 sequence (DNA): TGTGCTAGCAGCTTAACTGATCGTCACGAGCAGTACTTC.

The V and J genes are TRBV7-6 and TRBJ1-3, with D possibly TRBD1 on 5 matching bases. Trimming shortened V by 0 bases and J by 3 bases, and 9 bases separated the two germline ends. The germline CDR1 and CDR2 sequences are SGHVS and FNYEAQ. The length of the CDR3 is 15 residues. DNA for the CDR3: TGTGCCAGCAGCTTAGCGAGCAGGGTTGGAAACACCATATATTTT. This encodes CASSLASRVGNTIYF.

The chain links TRBV27 to TRBJ2-2; D possibly corresponds to TRBD1 (6 bases). CDR1 and CDR2 from the germline V gene are MNHEY and SMNVEV (reference sequence). The CDR3 covers 13 residues. Trimming cost V 7 bases and J 4 bases, with 10 bases left between them. CDR3 DNA: TGTGCCAGCAAGTTAGGGGGCACCGGGGAGCTGTTTTTT. It is translated as CASKLGGTGELFF.

The chain employs TRBV5-1 and TRBJ1-1; the match to TRBD1 covers 9 bases. Per the germline V gene, CDR1 is SGHRS and CDR2 is YFSETQ. CDR3 size: 16 residues. The trim removed 7 bases at V and 5 bases at J, leaving 15 bases unmatched. The CDR3 coding sequence is TGCGCCAGCCGTTCCGGGACAGGGACGGGGTATACTGAAGCTTTCTTT. It yields the protein CASRSGTGTGYTEAFF. Combining the CDR3 with reference TRBV5-1 and TRBJ1-1 gives the whole variable domain KAGVTQTPRYLIKTRGQQVTLSCSPISGHRSVSWYQQTPGQGLQFLFEYFSETQRNKGNFPGRFSGRQFSNSRSEMNVSTLELGDSALYLCASRSGTGTGYTEAFFGQGTRLTVV.

The chain uses TRBV6-1 and TRBJ1-4; TRBD1 matches 8 bases. CDR1 MNHNS and CDR2 SASEGT come from the germline V gene. The CDR3 spans 13 residues. V shed 1 base, J shed 8 bases, and the junction held 0 bases outside the gene matches. The CDR3 spells CASSEGTGEKLFF. The CDR3 DNA sequence: TGTGCCAGCAGTGAAGGGACAGGGGAAAAACTGTTTTTT.

The V and J genes are TRBV30 and TRBJ1-1; D gene ambiguous. The V gene's germline CDR1 is GTSNPN and CDR2 SVGIG (reference sequence). The CDR3 has 12 residues. CDR3 DNA sequence: TGTGCTTTACAGAGCTTGAACACTGAAGCTTTCTTT. As protein: CALQSLNTEAFF.

V is TRBV19 and J is TRBJ2-2; tentative D call: TRBD2 (6 bases). V lost 5 bases and J 3 bases, leaving 7 bases between the germline ends. CDR3 length: 13 amino acids. In germline, CDR1 is LNHDA, CDR2 SQIVND (reference sequence). The CDR3 spells CASSAGYTGELFF. CDR3 nucleotides: TGTGCCAGTAGTGCGGGGTACACCGGGGAGCTGTTTTTT.

This chain links TRBV28 with TRBJ1-4; D is uncertain. The CDR3 consists of 13 residues. Germline CDR1 reads MDHEN; CDR2 reads SYDVKM. V was pared by 6 bases and J by 4 bases, with 9 bases between. The CDR3 is CASRAGNNEKLFF. Written as DNA, the CDR3 is TGTGCCAGCAGGGCGGGAAATAATGAAAAACTGTTTTTT.

The V and J genes are TRBV10-3 and TRBJ1-5; maybe TRBD1 (6 bases). Looked up from germline, CDR1 is ENHRY and CDR2 is SYGVKD. This CDR3 comprises 15 residues. V lost 8 bases to trimming and J lost 4 bases, with 18 bases between them. CDR3 loop: CAIRGEQGFNQPQHF. The CDR3 DNA is TGTGCCATCCGAGGAGAACAGGGCTTTAATCAGCCCCAGCATTTT.

The CDR3 loop is CASSLSPPGWEQYF. The CDR3 coding sequence is TGTGCCAGCAGTTTATCCCCCCCGGGTTGGGAGCAGTACTTC. V usage is TRBV27 and J usage is TRBJ2-7, with unresolved D. The V gene lost 0 bases and the J gene lost 7 bases, with 13 bases spanning the gap. The CDR3 is made up of 14 amino acids. Germline V gives CDR1 MNHEY, CDR2 SMNVEV (reference sequence).

The chain joins TRBV14 to TRBJ1-4; D perhaps matches TRBD1 (6 bases). Between the trimmed V and J ends, which lost 4 bases and 0 bases, there was a span of 9 bases. The CDR3 loop spans 15 amino acids. Looked up from germline, CDR1 is SGHDN and CDR2 is FVKESK. The CDR3 region has the DNA TGTGCCAGCAGCCCAAGGACAGCAACTAATGAAAAACTGTTTTTT. This sequence encodes CASSPRTATNEKLFF.